These T cell receptor beta chains were read from a single sample in a study of breast tumors, draining lymph nodes, adjacent tissues. TCRdb reprocessed the multiplex PCR reads with MiXCR, giving one entry per CDR3 protein. The sample has 75,000 to 100,000 distinct CDR3 sequences; about 21% are singletons. The sample comprised axillary lymph node tissue. The receptors originated from a female donor with breast cancer. Some clones in this sample may be carry-over from other donors' samples. The CDR3 runs from the conserved cysteine through the conserved F or W. A D gene is named only where the DNA matches it firmly. The size of a clone is reported for some rows only, either as once, few or many, or as a class for expanded clones.

d_gene: -; v_gene: TRBV6-2/TRBV6-3; j_gene: TRBJ2-7; abundance: many; CDR3nt: TGTGCCAGCAGCCAATTACAAGGCTACGAGCAGTACTTC; CDR3aa: CASSQLQGYEQYF
d_gene: TRBD1; v_gene: TRBV6-6; j_gene: TRBJ2-2; abundance: many; CDR3nt: TGTGCCAGCACCAAATCTAGGGGGCCCGGGGAGCTGTTTTTT; CDR3aa: CASTKSRGPGELFF
d_gene: -; v_gene: TRBV27; j_gene: TRBJ2-7; abundance: many; CDR3nt: TGTGCCAGCAGTTTTGGAAGGGACTACGAGCAGTACTTC; CDR3aa: CASSFGRDYEQYF
d_gene: TRBD1; v_gene: TRBV11-3; j_gene: TRBJ1-3; abundance: few; CDR3nt: TGTGCCAGCATCGTTCCGGGACAGAAGTTT; CDR3aa: CASIVPGQKF
d_gene: TRBD2; v_gene: TRBV10-2; j_gene: TRBJ2-7; abundance: many; CDR3nt: TGCGCCAGCAGCTCAGGACTAGCGGGAAAGGGCGAGCAGTACTTC; CDR3aa: CASSSGLAGKGEQYF
d_gene: TRBD1; v_gene: TRBV5-6; j_gene: TRBJ2-5; abundance: many; CDR3nt: TGTGCCAGCAGCTTGGACGGGACAGGGGTACGAGAGACCCAGTACTTC; CDR3aa: CASSLDGTGVRETQYF
d_gene: -; v_gene: TRBV4-1; j_gene: TRBJ2-7; abundance: many; CDR3nt: TGCGCCAGCAGCCAAGAGGACAGACCGGTACTATTAATCTTC; CDR3aa: CASSQEDRPVLLIF
d_gene: -; v_gene: TRBV7-9; j_gene: TRBJ1-5; abundance: -; CDR3nt: TGTGCCGGCAGCCACGACAGTCATCAGCCCCAGCATTTT; CDR3aa: CAGSHDSHQPQHF
d_gene: -; v_gene: TRBV28; j_gene: TRBJ1-5; abundance: few; CDR3nt: TGTGCCAGCAGTTTGGGGGGTAAGCAGCCCCAGCATTTT; CDR3aa: CASSLGGKQPQHF
d_gene: TRBD2; v_gene: TRBV2; j_gene: TRBJ2-1; abundance: many; CDR3nt: TGTGCCAGCGGGACTAGCGTTAATGAGCAGTTCTTC; CDR3aa: CASGTSVNEQFF
d_gene: -; v_gene: TRBV6-2/TRBV6-3; j_gene: TRBJ1-2; abundance: few; CDR3nt: TGTGCCAGCAGCCCCTCTGTCGGTATGAACTATGGCTACACCTTC; CDR3aa: CASSPSVGMNYGYTF
d_gene: -; v_gene: TRBV11-3; j_gene: TRBJ2-1; abundance: many; CDR3nt: TGTGCCAGCAGCTTAGCCAGGTGGGACAATGAGCAGTTCTTC; CDR3aa: CASSLARWDNEQFF
d_gene: -; v_gene: TRBV6-4; j_gene: TRBJ2-5; abundance: many; CDR3nt: TGTGCCAGCATCCATCCCGGTAGGGAGACCCAGTACTTC; CDR3aa: CASIHPGRETQYF
d_gene: -; v_gene: TRBV6-2/TRBV6-3; j_gene: TRBJ2-5; abundance: many; CDR3nt: TGTGCCAGCAGTCGACCGGGAGAACGAGAGACCCAGTACTTC; CDR3aa: CASSRPGERETQYF
d_gene: -; v_gene: TRBV5-1; j_gene: TRBJ2-5; abundance: many; CDR3nt: TGCGCCAGCAGCGCTGGACAGTGGACCCAGTACTTC; CDR3aa: CASSAGQWTQYF
d_gene: -; v_gene: TRBV6-2/TRBV6-3; j_gene: TRBJ1-2; abundance: -; CDR3nt: TGTGCCAGCACTTCCACGGGACAACTTGGCTACACCTTC; CDR3aa: CASTSTGQLGYTF
d_gene: -; v_gene: TRBV5-6; j_gene: TRBJ2-3; abundance: many; CDR3nt: TGTGCCAGCAGCTCTCTGGCAGATACGCAGTATTTT; CDR3aa: CASSSLADTQYF
d_gene: -; v_gene: TRBV9; j_gene: TRBJ2-7; abundance: many; CDR3nt: TGTGCCAGCAGCGTAGGCGCAGGAGGCTCCGGCTACGAGCAGTACTTC; CDR3aa: CASSVGAGGSGYEQYF
d_gene: -; v_gene: TRBV20-1; j_gene: TRBJ2-3; abundance: -; CDR3nt: TGCAGTGCTAGAGACGGTCGGCAGGTGGCAGATACGCAGTATTTT; CDR3aa: CSARDGRQVADTQYF
d_gene: -; v_gene: TRBV12-3/TRBV12-4; j_gene: TRBJ2-2; abundance: few; CDR3nt: TGTGCCAGCAGTTACCCTAGCTCGAACACCGGGGAGCTGTTTTTT; CDR3aa: CASSYPSSNTGELFF
d_gene: TRBD1; v_gene: TRBV11-2; j_gene: TRBJ1-2; abundance: many; CDR3nt: TGTGCCACTGCTCGGACAGGGGGGGCGGTAAACTATGGCTACACCTTC; CDR3aa: CATARTGGAVNYGYTF
d_gene: -; v_gene: TRBV4-1; j_gene: TRBJ1-4; abundance: -; CDR3nt: TGCGCCAGCAGCTCCCAGACAGGCCCACTTTCAACTAATGAAAAACTGTTTTTT; CDR3aa: CASSSQTGPLSTNEKLFF
d_gene: TRBD2; v_gene: TRBV5-1; j_gene: TRBJ2-7; abundance: many; CDR3nt: TGCGCCAGCAGCTTGGAACCCAGACTAGCGGGAGCCTACGAGCAGTACTTC; CDR3aa: CASSLEPRLAGAYEQYF
d_gene: -; v_gene: TRBV24-1; j_gene: TRBJ2-2; abundance: many; CDR3nt: TGTGCCACCAGTGACCGCGAGGGTGTTCAAGGGGAGCTGTTTTTT; CDR3aa: CATSDREGVQGELFF
d_gene: TRBD2; v_gene: TRBV6-6; j_gene: TRBJ2-7; abundance: many; CDR3nt: TGTGCCAGCAGACGGGGGGGTGGGACTAGCGGGCCCTACGAGCAGTACTTC; CDR3aa: CASRRGGGTSGPYEQYF
d_gene: TRBD1; v_gene: TRBV10-2; j_gene: TRBJ1-1; abundance: -; CDR3nt: TGCGCCAGCAGTGGGGACAGGGATGCTGAAGCTTTCTTT; CDR3aa: CASSGDRDAEAFF
d_gene: -; v_gene: TRBV20-1; j_gene: TRBJ1-2; abundance: many; CDR3nt: TGCAGTGCCCCCGAAGGGGTATATGGCTACACCTTC; CDR3aa: CSAPEGVYGYTF
d_gene: TRBD2; v_gene: TRBV11-1; j_gene: TRBJ2-1; abundance: many; CDR3nt: TGTGCCAGCAGCTCGGGACTAGCGGGAGGGCGTGGGAAATACAATGAGCAGTTCTTC; CDR3aa: CASSSGLAGGRGKYNEQFF
d_gene: TRBD1; v_gene: TRBV27; j_gene: TRBJ2-7; abundance: -; CDR3nt: TGTGCCAGCAGTACCAGACCCCAGACAGGGCCCGCCTACGAGCAGTACTTC; CDR3aa: CASSTRPQTGPAYEQYF
d_gene: -; v_gene: TRBV7-9; j_gene: TRBJ2-2; abundance: many; CDR3nt: TGTGCCAGCAGCTTAGGAGACAGATACGCGAACACCGGGGAGCTGTTTTTT; CDR3aa: CASSLGDRYANTGELFF
d_gene: -; v_gene: TRBV2; j_gene: TRBJ2-1; abundance: many; CDR3nt: TGTGCCAGCACCCCCCTCGGAGCATACAATGAGCAGTTCTTC; CDR3aa: CASTPLGAYNEQFF
d_gene: TRBD2; v_gene: TRBV4-3; j_gene: TRBJ2-5; abundance: many; CDR3nt: TGCGCCAGCAGCCAACTAGCCGGCGCGGGGGGCCCGACCCAGTACTTC; CDR3aa: CASSQLAGAGGPTQYF
d_gene: -; v_gene: TRBV12-5; j_gene: TRBJ2-2; abundance: many; CDR3nt: TGTGCTAGTGGTTTGGTACTTGGTGGGGGGGAGCTGTTTTTT; CDR3aa: CASGLVLGGGELFF
d_gene: -; v_gene: TRBV11-2; j_gene: TRBJ1-1; abundance: -; CDR3nt: TGTGCCAGCAGCTTAGGGGGGGGAATCACTGAAGCTTTCTTT; CDR3aa: CASSLGGGITEAFF
d_gene: -; v_gene: TRBV7-2; j_gene: TRBJ2-5; abundance: many; CDR3nt: TGTGCCAGCAGCCCTACGTTTGTTGGGAGCCAGTACTTC; CDR3aa: CASSPTFVGSQYF